Included here is one T cell receptor (beta chain) sequence, with context. CDR1 is LGHNA and CDR2 is YNFKEQ in the germline V gene. V lost 0 bases, J lost 6 bases, and 12 bases lay in between. The length of the CDR3 is 14 residues. The data originate from a study of blood T cell repertoires in COVID-19. Study as a whole: Samples of COVID-19 (acute and convalescent) were obtained from the United States, Italy and Spain.

Assay: immunoSEQ multiplex PCR; the TCRdb copy retains only in-frame clones and omits some. Altogether 210,000 or so clones are present, roughly four fifths being singletons, with the ten largest covering approximately 12%. The receptor's source is a man aged 45 to 65 who had recovered from COVID-19. The sample taken for sequencing was peripheral blood. The rearrangement links TRBV4-2 to TRBJ2-7; D is ambiguous. CDR3 nucleotides: TGTGCCAGCAGCCAAGACACGGAGTTCGTCGAGCAGTACTTC. This translates into CASSQDTEFVEQYF.